Detailed here is one TCR beta chain. This clonotype was detected a few times. The specificity of this receptor is unknown. No qualities accompany the bases; no much larger clone lies one base away. The data were obtained in a study of identical twins (TCRdb year 2016). Notes on the research overall: To test whether fetal clonotypes persist, the study used deep sequencing on TCR alpha and beta repertoires from monozygotic twins, unrelated adults of various ages, and cord blood. To rule out contamination, replicate twin experiments were performed at different times with different library preparation protocols. The investigation overall reported the following: The excess sharing between twins in beta out-of-frame sequences was weaker because fewer shared sequences reduced the signal-to-noise ratio. Invariant T cells such as MAIT and iNKT could partly confound zero-insertion analyses, although diverse VJ usage argued against such confounding for most clonotypes. In monozygotic twins, out-of-frame TCR alpha sharing was systematically underestimated by recombination models, although the models agreed with sharing between unrelated individuals. Compared with coincidental sharing between unrelated individuals, out-of-frame TCR alpha sequences shared between twins showed an excess of sequences with low generation probability. Because the same donors could not be followed over many years, the conclusions relied on cross-sectional statistical analysis. Abundant cord blood beta clonotypes carried fewer insertions; young adult naive repertoires showed a weaker similar trend, while memory repertoires showed none.

Every donor was a healthy Caucasian. Three pairs of female monozygotic twins, all aged about 18 to 29 years, were included in the twin cohort. RNA for TCR libraries was isolated from peripheral blood mononuclear cells. The CDR1 and CDR2 encoded by the germline V gene (reference sequence) are MNHEY and SMNVEV. The CDR3 covers 15 residues, taking in both the cysteine and the phenylalanine. Of the read, only the CDR3 DNA is kept; its 45 bases are in frame from base 1. V was cut back by 4 bases and J by 4 bases, leaving a gap of 16 bases between them. To prepare the library, 5' RACE was applied. The instrument given in TCRdb is Illumina HiSeq 2000. A universal primer binding site was added through template switching, and the final cDNA carried a unique molecular identifier so that TCR cDNA molecules could be counted accurately. Specific primers in the conserved constant-segment region were used to synthesize first-strand cDNA for the TCR alpha and beta chains. To control for contamination, each cDNA library was double barcoded with a SMART-Mk sample barcode plus Illumina barcodes. TruSeq adapter sequences and Illumina sample barcodes were added in two successive PCR steps. Sequencing of the TCR alpha and beta cDNA libraries was done on the Illumina HiSeq platform using custom primers. For the original study's pipeline: Unique molecular identifiers were extracted from raw reads with MiGEC, and CDR3 positions were determined with MiXCR. For each individual, recombination models were inferred using an EM algorithm with the repgenHMM and IGoR tools. Shared clonotype analysis was performed with the tcR package in R, normalizing sharing by the product of cloneset sizes. Out-of-frame nonproductive sequences were analyzed to study raw recombination free of thymic and clonal selection effects. TCRdb applied fastp at Q25 and MiXCR to the public reads, then kept only in-frame beta chains. For every CDR3 protein sequence, its rows merge into one entry that carries the most common genes and DNA. Clone size and V and J calls follow TCRdb, not the original study. In all, the sample holds roughly 750,000 distinct CDR3 sequences, and around 20% of those were seen once. Roughly 4.3% of the sample is held by the ten biggest clonotypes.

Separately, the same data were catalogued under a study of T cells expressing NK-cell markers. As the second publication notes: Roughly 8 donors provided sorted CD3+CD56+NKG2C+, CD3+CD56+NKG2C- and CD3+CD56-NKG2C+ T-cell subsets, whose TCR beta-chain repertoires were profiled. Seven of the eight sequenced donors were HCMV-seropositive and one was HCMV-seronegative. To restrict sorting to alphabetaTCR-expressing T cells, an anti-gammadeltaTCR antibody was added in several experiments. In six donors, the dominant CD3+CD56+NKG2C+ clonotypes ranked among the top 10 CD8+ clonotypes, making up about 1.0-8% of CD8+ T cells. Those dominant clonotypes were again the most abundant among CD3+CD56-NKG2C+ cells in a handful of donors, at 28.3-60.1%. Whether the expanded NKG2C-expressing T cell clones were specific for HCMV antigens remained unclear. The study sequenced eight donors, all healthy volunteers chosen at random: three men and five women. To determine HCMV serostatus, a commercial ELISA kit was used to detect HCMV-specific IgG in serum. For a handful of donors, bulk peripheral blood T-cell repertoires were also sequenced from unsorted PBMC. MIGEC was used to demultiplex reads and group the reads by UMI, and MiTCR was used to assemble and quantify clonotypes. To exclude erroneous sequences, any TCR cDNA sequence not supported by at least two reads was discarded. Downstream repertoire analysis used the tcR package, and clonotypes were matched across fractions by CDR3 nucleotide sequence plus V segment. VDJmatch was used to annotate antigen specificity against VDJdb, with one amino acid substitution in CDR3 permitted.

Rearrangement joined TRBV27 to TRBJ1-2; TRBD1 is perhaps the D gene, given 6 matching bases. Source material: PBMCs. This receptor was identified in a woman between 18 and 29 years old in good health. The encoded CDR3 is CASSSGQPGSYGYTF. The base sequence is TGTGCCAGCAGTTCCGGACAGCCCGGGAGCTATGGCTACACCTTC.